The clone carrying this T cell receptor beta chain was seen repeatedly, ten times or more. Its antigen remains unknown. CDR1 is MGHDK and CDR2 is SYGVNS in the germline V gene. With 4 bases clipped from V and 0 bases from J, the junction kept 4 bases outside the gene matches. The CDR3 contains 16 residues. The authors incorporated unique molecular identifiers into the TCR beta cDNA libraries. Researchers reported some 500,000 cDNA molecules coming from around 1 to 9.1 million T cells. MiXCR, applied by TCRdb to the PCR reads, yields one record per CDR3 protein. The data contain a few hundred thousand distinct CDR3 sequences, 36% of them singletons. The data belong to a study of post-analysis software for immune sequencing data. Study-level information: Courses of disease covered relapsing-remitting, secondary progressive and progressive-relapsing multiple sclerosis.

Study results and limitations: Normalized Chao1 diversity in multiple sclerosis patients fell significantly below that of controls. TRBV segments more frequent in patients than in controls numbered five and included TRBV5-6, TRBV5-1 and TRBV20-1. F measure clustering grouped samples strongly by preparation batch.

The chain has TRBV25-1 and TRBJ1-2, with TRBD1 matching 11 bases. Material for sequencing was blood. This sequence was found in a girl aged 10-17 years with multiple sclerosis. The DNA of the CDR3 is TGTGCCAGCAGTGCCGGGACAGGGGGAGCTAACTATGGCTACACCTTC. Translated, it gives CASSAGTGGANYGYTF.